Each of the 21 T cell receptor beta chains below was sequenced from the same sample in a study of blood T cells in healthy people across ages. PCR was performed a second time for roughly 7 to 12 cycles using a sample-barcoded 5' primer and a J-beta primer mix. TCRdb called the 5' RACE reads again in MiXCR, with one record for every CDR3 protein. The sample lists about 1,500,000 distinct CDR3 sequences; roughly 40% were seen once. Sequenced material: blood. The receptor source for this set is a woman between 18 and 29 years old in good health.

This clonotype appeared a few times. The chain is built from TRBV12-3 or TRBV12-4 and TRBJ1-5; 7 bases match TRBD1. The length of the CDR3 is 15 residues. V trimming: 6 bases; J trimming: 0 bases; junction bases outside the gene matches: 5. In nucleotides, the CDR3 is TGTGCCAGCAGCGCAGGGGGTTATAGCAATCAGCCCCAGCATTTT. Translating it yields CASSAGGYSNQPQHF.

The genes are TRBV6-1 and TRBJ2-2; D is possibly TRBD1 (5 bases). From germline, CDR1 is MNHNS and CDR2 SASEGT. V was clipped by 3 bases and J by 7 bases, with 9 bases between them. The length of the CDR3 is 13 residues. CDR3 amino acids: CASSDRVRGELFF. CDR3 nucleotides: TGTGCCAGCAGTGACAGGGTTCGCGGGGAGCTGTTTTTT.

The chain carries TRBV5-1 and TRBJ2-5; 8 nucleotides match TRBD2. The CDR3 contains 20 residues. Trimming took 3 bases from V and 4 from J; bases not matched to a gene: 23. Germline V gene data show CDR1 as SGHRS and CDR2 as YFSETQ. CDR3 residues: CASSSLNGGRRAARVETQYF. The CDR3 DNA follows: TGCGCCAGCAGCTCCCTAAACGGCGGGAGGAGGGCCGCAAGGGTAGAGACCCAGTACTTC.

The V call is TRBV4-1, the J call TRBJ2-3; 8 nucleotides match TRBD2. Per the germline V gene, CDR1 is MGHRA and CDR2 is YSYEKL. V lost 1 base to trimming and J lost 1 base; unmatched junction nucleotides: 4. The CDR3 contains 16 residues. CDR3 sequence: CASSQAGRGGTDTQYF. The CDR3 nucleotides read TGCGCCAGCAGCCAAGCGGGGCGGGGGGGCACAGATACGCAGTATTTT.

This clonotype was picked up a small number of times. J is TRBJ2-5 and V is TRBV6-2 or TRBV6-3; TRBD2 aligns across 8 bases. CDR3 length: 15 amino acids. Germline lookup yields CDR1 MNHEY and CDR2 SVGEGT. The V and J ends lost 7 bases and 5 bases, in that order; junction bases with no gene match: 12. Here the CDR3 DNA reads TGTGCCAGCAATCCGGGACTAGTAATTACTGAGACCCAGTACTTC. Protein: CASNPGLVITETQYF.

The gene calls are TRBV6-1 and TRBJ1-3; tentative D call: TRBD1 (6 bases). V shed 6 bases and J shed 0 bases, with 9 bases lying between them. CDR1 MNHNS and CDR2 SASEGT come from the germline V gene. The CDR3 sequence is 14 residues long. The CDR3 DNA reads TGTGCCAGCAGGCGACAGGTCTCTGGAAACACCATATATTTT. The encoded protein is CASRRQVSGNTIYF.

The V gene is TRBV2, the J gene TRBJ1-2; no clear D gene. The length of the CDR3 is 16 residues. Germline assignment: CDR1 SNHLY and CDR2 FYNNEI. V shed 1 base and J shed 5 bases, with 17 bases lying between them. CDR3 in DNA: TGTGCCAGCAGTGAAGGCGGGCCAGGACTCCGGTATGGCTACACCTTC. Protein: CASSEGGPGLRYGYTF.

This clonotype has ten or more counts. The gene calls are TRBV25-1 and TRBJ1-2; D is undetermined. The V end lost 6 bases, the J end lost 8 bases, and 10 bases lay between the germline ends. Germline V gene lookup returns CDR1 MGHDK and CDR2 SYGVNS. The CDR3 is 11 residues long. The CDR3 DNA is TGTGCCAGCAGCGTAGGCGGCGGCTACACCTTC. As protein: CASSVGGGYTF.

V usage is TRBV4-1 and J usage is TRBJ2-5; tentatively, D is TRBD2 (6 bases). From germline, CDR1 is MGHRA and CDR2 YSYEKL. The CDR3 consists of 19 residues. V was clipped by 1 base and J by 13 bases, with 34 bases between them. The CDR3 bases are TGCGCCAGCAGCCAAGTGGGGGGTCGTAGCCGCGTGGCCTCCTACGAGCGGTACTTC. This codes for CASSQVGGRSRVASYERYF.

On this clonotype itself: One junction end disagrees with the germline gene, perhaps due to a read error. The chain couples TRBV7-2 to TRBJ2-1, with TRBD2 matching 9 bases. This CDR3 is 16 amino acids long. Germline loops: CDR1 SGHTA, CDR2 FQGNSA. CDR3 loop: CASSDRAGGTYKEQFF. The CDR3 region has the DNA TGTGCCAGCAGCGACCGAGCGGGAGGTACCTACAAGGAGCAGTTCTTC. Full variable domain (missing parts from reference TRBV7-2 and TRBJ2-1): GAGVSQSPSNKVTEKGKDVELRCDPISGHTALYWYRQSLGQGLEFLIYFQGNSAPDKSGLPSDRFSAERTGGSVSTLTIQRTQQEDSAVYLCASSDRAGGTYKEQFFGPGTRLTVL.

This clonotype was observed a few times. This chain uses TRBV6-6 with TRBJ2-5, with 7 bases identical to TRBD2. Germline V gives CDR1 MNHNY, CDR2 SVGAGI (reference sequence). V lost 0 bases to trimming and J lost 2 bases; unmatched junction nucleotides: 3. This CDR3 contains 15 residues. As DNA, the CDR3 is TGTGCCAGCAGTTACTCGGGAGCGGGGCAAGAGACCCAGTACTTC. This gives the protein CASSYSGAGQETQYF.

The chain carries TRBV5-1 and TRBJ1-6; D is unclear. Germline V gene data show CDR1 as SGHRS and CDR2 as YFSETQ. The CDR3 loop spans 14 amino acids. Between the trimmed V and J ends, which lost 5 bases and 10 bases, there was a span of 16 bases. CDR3: CASRPREGVSPLHF. In DNA, the CDR3 is TGCGCCAGCAGACCTCGGGAGGGTGTCTCACCCCTCCACTTT. Full variable domain (outside the CDR3, taken from reference TRBV5-1 and TRBJ1-6): KAGVTQTPRYLIKTRGQQVTLSCSPISGHRSVSWYQQTPGQGLQFLFEYFSETQRNKGNFPGRFSGRQFSNSRSEMNVSTLELGDSALYLCASRPREGVSPLHFGNGTRLTVT.

This clonotype occurred many times. The gene calls are TRBV5-1 and TRBJ2-5; D ambiguous. CDR3 size: 13 residues. The ends were cut back, 1 base at V and 4 bases at J, with 8 bases in the middle. From germline, CDR1 is SGHRS and CDR2 YFSETQ. CDR3 DNA: TGCGCCAGCAGCTTGCAGCAGCTAGAGACCCAGTACTTC. Amino acids: CASSLQQLETQYF.

The DNA of the CDR3 is TGTGCCAGCAACCTGTGGCGAGACGGCCAAGAGACCCAGTACTTC. Translated, it gives CASNLWRDGQETQYF. The rearrangement links TRBV7-9 to TRBJ2-5; D call uncertain. Germline values: CDR1 SEHNR, CDR2 FQNEAQ (reference sequence). This CDR3 is 15 amino acids long. The V end lost 7 bases, the J end lost 1 base, and 16 bases lay between the germline ends.

The chain links TRBV18 to TRBJ1-6; D unresolved. Germline CDR1 and CDR2: KGHSH and LQKENI. The CDR3 loop spans 14 amino acids. The V gene lost 3 bases and the J gene lost 6 bases, with 9 bases spanning the gap. In nucleotides, the CDR3 is TGTGCCAGCTCACCTCCAGAGCTTAATTCACCCCTCCACTTT. Translation gives CASSPPELNSPLHF.

This rearrangement joins TRBV4-1 to TRBJ1-3; D is undetermined. Germline V gives CDR1 MGHRA, CDR2 YSYEKL. V lost 0 bases and J 2 bases, leaving 8 bases between the germline ends. The CDR3 contains 15 residues. The CDR3 region is CASSQERFPGNTIYF. CDR3 DNA: TGCGCCAGCAGCCAAGAAAGGTTTCCTGGAAACACCATATATTTT.

This clonotype was recorded a few times. V is TRBV18 and J is TRBJ2-4, with D unclear. With the DNA end fitting TRBJ2-5 better, the J assignment may be wrong. This CDR3 region has 11 residues. The germline V gene has CDR1 KGHSH and CDR2 LQKENI. CDR3 loop: CATIYRETQYF. In nucleotides, the CDR3 is TGTGCCACGATTTACCGGGAGACCCAGTACTTC.

This clonotype appeared a single time. This sequence joins TRBV5-5 and TRBJ1-1; no clear D. This CDR3 is built from 14 residues. V lost 4 bases and J 3 bases, leaving 13 bases between the germline ends. Germline V CDR1 and CDR2: SGHKS, YYEKEE (reference sequence). Here the CDR3 DNA reads TGTGCCAGCAGCCCGGCAGGTACTTACACTGAAGCTTTCTTT. Its translation: CASSPAGTYTEAFF. Full variable domain (remainder filled in from reference TRBV5-5 and TRBJ1-1): DAGVTQSPTHLIKTRGQQVTLRCSPISGHKSVSWYQQVLGQGPQFIFQYYEKEERGRGNFPDRFSARQFPNYSSELNVNALLLGDSALYLCASSPAGTYTEAFFGQGTRLTVV.

This clonotype occurred once. V and J are TRBV5-6 and TRBJ1-1; the match to TRBD1 covers 7 bases. V lost 5 bases and J lost 7; bases outside the gene matches: 8. Germline V gives CDR1 SGHDT, CDR2 YYEEEE. CDR3 length equals 13 residues. The CDR3 loop is CASRRDRVGEAFF. CDR3 nucleotide sequence: TGTGCCAGCAGACGGGACAGAGTCGGTGAAGCTTTCTTT.

The J gene is TRBJ2-1, the V gene TRBV29-1; D is possibly TRBD2 (6 bases). Trimming took off 5 bases at V and 2 bases at J, with 10 bases between the two ends. Germline V gene sequence: CDR1 SQVTM, CDR2 ANQGSEA. The CDR3 covers 13 residues. The CDR3 DNA follows: TGCAGCGTTAGTAGCGGAGCCTACAATGAGCAGTTCTTC. Translation gives CSVSSGAYNEQFF.

The gene calls are TRBV6-1 and TRBJ2-7, with TRBD1 identical over 7 bases. The last part of the DNA fits TRBJ2-5 better; the J call may be wrong. The CDR3 totals 15 residues. The germline gives CDR1 MNHNS, CDR2 SASEGT. For the CDR3, the DNA is TGTGCCAGCAGTGACCCTCGACAGGGCCGCAAGACCCAGTACTTC. This codes for CASSDPRQGRKTQYF.